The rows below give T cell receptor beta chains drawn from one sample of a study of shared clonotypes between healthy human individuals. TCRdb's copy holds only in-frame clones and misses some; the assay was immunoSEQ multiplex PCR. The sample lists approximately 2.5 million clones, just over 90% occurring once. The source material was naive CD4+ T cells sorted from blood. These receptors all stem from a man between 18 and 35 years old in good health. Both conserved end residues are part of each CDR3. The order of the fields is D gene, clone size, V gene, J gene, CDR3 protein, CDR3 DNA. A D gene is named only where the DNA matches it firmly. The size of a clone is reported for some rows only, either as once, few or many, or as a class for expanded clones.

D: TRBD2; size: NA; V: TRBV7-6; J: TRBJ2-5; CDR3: CASSAFAGLAGGGSTETQYF; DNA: TGTGCCAGCAGCGCGTTTGCCGGGCTAGCGGGGGGGGGTTCCACGGAGACCCAGTACTTC
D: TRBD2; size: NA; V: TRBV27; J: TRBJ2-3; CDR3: CASSGGRANTDTQYF; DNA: TGTGCCAGCAGTGGAGGGAGGGCCAATACAGATACGCAGTATTTT
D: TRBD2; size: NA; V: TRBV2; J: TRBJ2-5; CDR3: CASDLAGGNKGTQYF; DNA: TGTGCCAGCGATCTAGCGGGGGGCAACAAAGGGACCCAGTACTTC
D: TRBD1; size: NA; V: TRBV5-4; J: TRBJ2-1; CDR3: CASSLEQGIYNEQFF; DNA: TGTGCCAGCAGCTTGGAACAGGGGATATACAATGAGCAGTTCTTC
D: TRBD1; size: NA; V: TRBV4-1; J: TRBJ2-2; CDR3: CASSPGQGAIRELFF; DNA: TGCGCCAGCAGCCCCGGACAGGGGGCTATCAGGGAGCTGTTTTTT
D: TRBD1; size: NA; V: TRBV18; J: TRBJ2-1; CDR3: CASSPTTGAVNEQFF; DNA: TGTGCCAGCTCACCAACGACAGGGGCGGTCAATGAGCAGTTCTTC
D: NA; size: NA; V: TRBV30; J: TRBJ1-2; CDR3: CAWSVLGLNYGYTF; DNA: TGTGCCTGGAGTGTACTTGGTTTGAACTATGGCTACACCTTC
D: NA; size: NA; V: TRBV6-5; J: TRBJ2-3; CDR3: CASSSTDTQYF; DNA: TGTGCCAGCTCATCAACAGATACGCAGTATTTT
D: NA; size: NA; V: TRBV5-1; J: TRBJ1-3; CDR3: CASSLAEAAGNTIYF; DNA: TGCGCCAGCAGCTTGGCCGAGGCAGCTGGAAACACCATATATTTT
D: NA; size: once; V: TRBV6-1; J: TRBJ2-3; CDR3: CASSEALKGDTQYF; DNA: TGTGCCAGCAGTGAAGCTCTAAAGGGGGATACGCAGTATTTT
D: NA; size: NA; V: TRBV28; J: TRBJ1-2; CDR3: CASSPLNYGYTF; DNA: TGTGCCAGCAGTCCACTTAACTATGGCTACACCTTC
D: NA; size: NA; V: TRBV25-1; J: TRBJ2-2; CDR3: CASNLWDTGELFF; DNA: TGTGCCAGCAATCTTTGGGACACCGGGGAGCTGTTTTTT
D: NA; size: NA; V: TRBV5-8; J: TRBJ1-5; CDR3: CASSPVRNSNQPQHF; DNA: TGTGCCAGCAGCCCCGTACGGAATAGCAATCAGCCCCAGCATTTT
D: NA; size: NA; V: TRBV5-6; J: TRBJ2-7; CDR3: CASSLGRGIHEQYF; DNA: TGTGCCAGCAGCTTAGGCCGGGGGATCCACGAGCAGTACTTC
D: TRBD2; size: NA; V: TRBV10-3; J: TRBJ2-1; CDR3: CAISESSLAVNNEQFF; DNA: TGTGCCATCAGTGAGTCTTCACTAGCGGTAAACAATGAGCAGTTCTTC
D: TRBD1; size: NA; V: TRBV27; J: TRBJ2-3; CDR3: CASSLWGRDRYTDTQYF; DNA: TGTGCCAGCAGTTTATGGGGCCGGGACAGATACACAGATACGCAGTATTTT
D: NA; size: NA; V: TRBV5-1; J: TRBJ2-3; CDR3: CASSSGRSTDTQYF; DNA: TGCGCCAGCAGCTCGGGACGCAGCACAGATACGCAGTATTTT
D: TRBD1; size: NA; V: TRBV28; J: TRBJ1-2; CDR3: CASSRPGQGGYGYTF; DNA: TGTGCCAGCAGTCGCCCGGGACAGGGAGGCTATGGCTACACCTTC
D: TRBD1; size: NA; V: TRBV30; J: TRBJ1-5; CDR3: CASSTGLSQPQHF; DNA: TGTGCCTCCTCGACAGGGCTCTCGCAGCCCCAGCATTTT
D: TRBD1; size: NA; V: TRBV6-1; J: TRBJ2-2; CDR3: CASTTRGTDTGELFF; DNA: TGTGCCAGCACCACAAGAGGGACAGACACCGGGGAGCTGTTTTTT
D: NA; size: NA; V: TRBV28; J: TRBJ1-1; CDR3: CASSFADSEAFF; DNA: TGTGCCAGCAGTTTTGCGGACAGTGAAGCTTTCTTT
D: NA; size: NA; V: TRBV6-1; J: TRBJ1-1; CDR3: CASSEVGGGVMVGGTEAFF; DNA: TGTGCCAGCAGTGAAGTTGGAGGAGGCGTAATGGTAGGGGGCACTGAAGCTTTCTTT
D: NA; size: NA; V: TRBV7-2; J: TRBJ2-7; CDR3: CASSPNAGTETYEQYF; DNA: TGTGCCAGCAGCCCGAACGCGGGGACAGAGACCTACGAGCAGTACTTC
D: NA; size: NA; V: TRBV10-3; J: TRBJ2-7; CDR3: CAISGTYTDEQYF; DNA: TGTGCCATCAGTGGGACGTACACGGACGAGCAGTACTTC
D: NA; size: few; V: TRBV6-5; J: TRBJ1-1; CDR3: CASSRLGTEAFF; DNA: TGTGCCAGCAGTCGGTTGGGGACTGAAGCTTTCTTT